The 21 T cell receptor beta chains below were found in one sample sequenced in a study of cytomegalovirus exposure and HLA in healthy donors. PCR was performed using 60 Vbeta and 13 Jbeta primers. Using immunoSEQ multiplex PCR, the repertoire was profiled, and TCRdb retains in-frame clones only, with some absent. The repertoire holds 110,000 to 150,000 clones, about 75% seen once, with around 4.2% in the top ten. The sample was PBMCs. Receptor source: a man between 60 and 75 years old in good health and CMV-seronegative.

The rearrangement uses TRBV25-1 and TRBJ2-2; perhaps TRBD1 as D (6 bases). CDR1 and CDR2 (germline): MGHDK, SYGVNS. The CDR3 contains 15 residues. V dropped 4 bases and J dropped 4 bases, with 13 bases sitting between them. For the CDR3, the DNA is TGTGCCAGCAGTGTCGCCGGGACACCCACCGGGGAGCTGTTTTTT. Translation: CASSVAGTPTGELFF.

This chain connects TRBV10-1 to TRBJ1-5, with D hard to call. Germline CDR1 reads WNHNN; CDR2 reads SYGVQD (reference sequence). Trimming removed 2 bases from V and 3 bases from J, with 8 bases in between. This CDR3 is built from 14 residues. Here the CDR3 reads CASSEGPHNQPQHF. The CDR3 bases are TGCGCCAGCAGTGAGGGGCCTCACAATCAGCCCCAGCATTTT.

The chain recombines TRBV7-9 with TRBJ2-7; a possible D gene is TRBD1 (5 bases). This CDR3 comprises 14 residues. CDR1 SEHNR and CDR2 FQNEAQ come from the germline V gene (reference sequence). Between the trimmed V and J ends, which lost 1 base and 0 bases, there was a span of 7 bases. This chain's CDR3 is CASSLGGVSYEQYF. The CDR3 DNA is TGTGCCAGCAGCTTAGGGGGCGTCTCCTACGAGCAGTACTTC. The whole variable domain, filled in from reference TRBV7-9 and TRBJ2-7, reads DTGVSQNPRHKITKRGQNVTFRCDPISEHNRLYWYRQTLGQGPEFLTYFQNEAQLEKSRLLSDRFSAERPKGSFSTLEIQRTEQGDSAMYLCASSLGGVSYEQYFGPGTRLTVT.

The V gene is TRBV28, the J gene TRBJ2-7; TRBD1 matches at 9 bases. Trimming took 5 bases from V and 1 from J; bases not matched to a gene: 9. This CDR3 is 16 amino acids long. Germline V CDR1 and CDR2: MDHEN, SYDVKM. The CDR3 loop reads CASSQKKQGASYEQYF. CDR3 bases: TGTGCCAGCAGTCAAAAGAAACAGGGGGCTTCCTACGAGCAGTACTTC.

Only one count was recorded for this clone. The V call is TRBV2, the J call TRBJ1-2; 8 nucleotides line up with TRBD1. Germline V CDR1 and CDR2: SNHLY, FYNNEI. J gave up 5 bases and V 3 bases, and 8 bases lay outside the gene matches. CDR3 size: 15 residues. The CDR3 is CASSELDRAAYGYTF. CDR3 in DNA: TGTGCCAGCAGTGAGTTGGACAGGGCGGCTTATGGCTACACCTTC.

This sequence joins TRBV5-1 and TRBJ2-1, with D possibly matching TRBD1 (6 bases). The germline V and J ends were trimmed by 3 bases and 7 bases, with 23 bases remaining between them. The CDR3 length is 17 residues. CDR1 is SGHRS and CDR2 is YFSETQ in the germline V gene. In DNA, the CDR3 is TGCGCCAGCAGCTGGGACACTCCAGACTGGCGGGCTAATGAGCAGTTCTTC. This translates into CASSWDTPDWRANEQFF.

V is TRBV4-1 and J is TRBJ1-4, with 7 bases lining up with TRBD1. The CDR3 loop spans 17 amino acids. V dropped 0 bases and J dropped 7; count of bases not matched to a gene: 11. Looked up from germline, CDR1 is MGHRA and CDR2 is YSYEKL. For the CDR3, the DNA is TGCGCCAGCAGCCAAGATGGATCAGGGGGTAGGAGTGAAAAACTGTTTTTT. Its translation is CASSQDGSGGRSEKLFF.

The genes are TRBV7-2 and TRBJ2-7, with D perhaps matching TRBD2 (5 bases). V was cut by 3 bases and J by 4 bases, with 10 bases left in between. CDR1 and CDR2 (germline): SGHTA, FQGNSA. This CDR3 is 13 amino acids long. This CDR3 reads CASSFSEGYEQYF. In DNA form, the CDR3 reads TGTGCCAGCAGCTTTAGCGAAGGGTACGAGCAGTACTTC.

Here the CDR3 DNA reads TGTGCCATCAGTGCTAGCCCGGAGGGCTACACCTTC. This encodes CAISASPEGYTF. The rearrangement uses TRBV10-3 and TRBJ1-2; D gene ambiguous. Trimming removed 4 bases at V and 8 bases at J, with 11 bases between. Looked up from germline, CDR1 is ENHRY and CDR2 is SYGVKD. This CDR3 comprises 12 residues.

This clone was observed a few times. Within the sample, other DNA sequences also encode this same CDR3. The chain has TRBV6-5 and TRBJ1-1; D is perhaps TRBD1 (6 bases). The V end lost 0 bases, the J end lost 0 bases, and 8 bases lay between the germline ends. The V gene's germline CDR1 is MNHEY and CDR2 SVGAGI. The CDR3 runs 15 residues. CDR3 coding DNA: TGTGCCAGCAGTTACTCCAGGGGATTGAACACTGAAGCTTTCTTT. Residues: CASSYSRGLNTEAFF.

The rearrangement uses TRBV5-4 and TRBJ2-7; 10 bases are shared with TRBD2. The CDR3 runs 16 residues. Trimming removed 3 bases from V and 0 bases from J; junction bases left unmatched: 6. Germline CDR1 reads SGHNT; CDR2 reads YYREEE (reference sequence). The CDR3 DNA reads as TGTGCCAGCAGCTGGGACGCTAGCGGGAGCTCCTACGAGCAGTACTTC. It codes for CASSWDASGSSYEQYF.

The rearrangement uses TRBV2 and TRBJ2-1; 11 bases agree with TRBD2. CDR3 length: 16 amino acids. V gave up 3 bases and J gave up 3 bases; unmatched junction bases: 4. Per the germline V gene, CDR1 is SNHLY and CDR2 is FYNNEI. Here the CDR3 DNA reads TGTGCCAGCAGTGAGGGGGGACTAGCGGTCTACAATGAGCAGTTCTTC. Translated, it gives CASSEGGLAVYNEQFF.

The chain combines TRBV18 with TRBJ2-5; perhaps TRBD1 as D (6 bases). Germline assignment: CDR1 KGHSH and CDR2 LQKENI. This CDR3 is 15 amino acids long. V was pared by 1 base and J by 2 bases, with 11 bases between. Written as DNA, the CDR3 is TGTGCCAGCTCACCACGGGGACATACACAAGAGACCCAGTACTTC. The encoded protein is CASSPRGHTQETQYF.

This chain uses TRBV19 with TRBJ1-5, with D maybe TRBD1 (5 bases). The length of the CDR3 is 15 residues. Germline V gene sequence: CDR1 LNHDA, CDR2 SQIVND (reference sequence). The ends were cut back, 2 bases at V and 7 bases at J, with 15 bases in the middle. CDR3 region: CASSIFGRAGQPQHF. CDR3 nucleotides: TGTGCCAGTAGTATATTTGGCAGGGCTGGGCAGCCCCAGCATTTT.

The chain employs TRBV5-1 and TRBJ1-5; 8 bases match TRBD1. V gave up 5 bases and J gave up 1 base; unmatched junction bases: 5. The germline V gene encodes CDR1 SGHRS and CDR2 YFSETQ. The CDR3 covers 15 residues. The CDR3 bases are TGCGCCAGCAGTTCCGGACAGGGAAGCAATCAGCCCCAGCATTTT. Its translation: CASSSGQGSNQPQHF. The complete variable domain, with remaining parts taken from reference TRBV5-1 and TRBJ1-5, reads KAGVTQTPRYLIKTRGQQVTLSCSPISGHRSVSWYQQTPGQGLQFLFEYFSETQRNKGNFPGRFSGRQFSNSRSEMNVSTLELGDSALYLCASSSGQGSNQPQHFGDGTRLSIL.

The J gene is TRBJ2-7, the V gene TRBV6-1; 11 bases align to TRBD2. The CDR3 extends over 19 amino acids. The V segment lost 2 bases and the J segment 0 bases; nucleotides outside the gene matches: 12. Per germline, CDR1 MNHNS and CDR2 SASEGT. The CDR3 DNA reads as TGTGCCAGCAGTGAATTCGGGGACACCGGGACTAGCGGCTCCTACGAGCAGTACTTC. It specifies CASSEFGDTGTSGSYEQYF.

The V gene is TRBV6-1, the J gene TRBJ2-7; TRBD2 agrees at 8 bases. This CDR3 is built from 14 residues. Germline V gene sequence: CDR1 MNHNS, CDR2 SASEGT. Trimming at V came to 3 bases and at J to 3 bases, leaving 4 bases not matched to a gene. CDR3 coding DNA: TGTGCCAGCAGTGAGAGCGGGAGCATCTACGAGCAGTACTTC. As protein: CASSESGSIYEQYF.

This clone appeared a few times. V and J are TRBV27 and TRBJ2-3; 7 nucleotides match TRBD1. The CDR3 is 16 amino acids. J lost 2 bases, V lost 8 bases, and 13 bases had no gene match. Germline V lookup: CDR1 MNHEY, CDR2 SMNVEV (reference sequence). The CDR3 protein is CASHPIPGTVTDTQYF. In DNA form, the CDR3 reads TGTGCCAGCCATCCCATTCCCGGGACAGTCACAGATACGCAGTATTTT.

This chain links TRBV9 with TRBJ2-1; 10 bases are shared with TRBD2. The CDR3 loop spans 15 amino acids. The junction had 3 bases not matched to a gene; V was cut back by 3 bases and J by 3 bases. Germline CDR1 is SGDLS and CDR2 is YYNGEE. CDR3 coding DNA: TGTGCCAGCAGCGCAGGACTAGCGGTCTACAATGAGCAGTTCTTC. Translating gives CASSAGLAVYNEQFF.

V gene TRBV28 combines with J gene TRBJ2-5; D is perhaps TRBD2 (5 bases). This CDR3 is built from 13 residues. The germline V gene encodes CDR1 MDHEN and CDR2 SYDVKM. Trimming pared 6 bases from V and 3 bases from J, leaving 11 bases between. The CDR3 spells CASRHGVEETQYF. In DNA, the CDR3 is TGTGCCAGCAGGCACGGGGTAGAAGAGACCCAGTACTTC. Using reference TRBV28 and TRBJ2-5 for the parts outside the CDR3, the full variable domain is DVKVTQSSRYLVKRTGEKVFLECVQDMDHENMFWYRQDPGLGLRLIYFSYDVKMKEKGDIPEGYSVSREKKERFSLILESASTNQTSMYLCASRHGVEETQYFGPGTRLLVL.

The chain recombines TRBV5-1 with TRBJ2-3; D is uncertain. The CDR3 runs 15 residues. Trimming stripped 2 bases from V and 0 bases from J, with 10 bases between. Germline V lookup: CDR1 SGHRS, CDR2 YFSETQ. Here the CDR3 reads CASSLDSSSTDTQYF. CDR3 bases: TGCGCCAGCAGCTTAGACTCATCTAGCACAGATACGCAGTATTTT.